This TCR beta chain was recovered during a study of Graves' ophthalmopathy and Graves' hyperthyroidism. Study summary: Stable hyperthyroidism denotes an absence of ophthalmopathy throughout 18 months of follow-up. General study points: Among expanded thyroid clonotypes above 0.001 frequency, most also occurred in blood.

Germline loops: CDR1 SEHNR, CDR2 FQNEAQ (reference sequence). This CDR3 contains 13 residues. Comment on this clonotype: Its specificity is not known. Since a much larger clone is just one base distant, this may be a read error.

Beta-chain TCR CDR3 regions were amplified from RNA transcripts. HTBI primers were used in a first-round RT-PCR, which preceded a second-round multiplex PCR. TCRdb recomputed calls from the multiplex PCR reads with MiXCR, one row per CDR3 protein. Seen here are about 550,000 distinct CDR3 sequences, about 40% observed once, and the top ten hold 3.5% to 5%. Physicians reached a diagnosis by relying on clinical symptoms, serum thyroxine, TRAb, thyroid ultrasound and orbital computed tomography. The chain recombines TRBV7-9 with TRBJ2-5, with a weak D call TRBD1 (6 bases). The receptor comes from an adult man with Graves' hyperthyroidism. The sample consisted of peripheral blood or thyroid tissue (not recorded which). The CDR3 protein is CASRPQGEEAQYF. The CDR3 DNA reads TGTGCCAGCAGACCACAGGGTGAAGAGGCCCAGTACTTC.